This T cell receptor beta chain was profiled in a study of T-cell reconstitution after alpha-beta-depleted transplantation in children. The library targeted TCRbeta and was prepared with unique molecular identifiers. MiXCR, run by TCRdb on the PCR reads, gives a single entry per CDR3 protein. This table holds almost 500,000 distinct CDR3 sequences, approximately 10% found once. The CDR3 is made up of 16 amino acids. This clonotype came up many times. The source is a child aged 2 to 15 with inherited bone marrow failure, due to receive a stem cell transplant. Here the sequenced sample was PBMCs, taken before TCRalphabeta/CD19-depleted stem cell transplant. The rearrangement joins TRBV21-1 to TRBJ2-7; the DNA was not used to check the table's D call, TRBD2. TRBV21-1 is a known pseudogene. CDR3 in DNA: TGTGCCAGCAGCCCGCTGGAGGGAGGGCCGATCTACGAGCAGTACTTC. Amino acid sequence: CASSPLEGGPIYEQYF.